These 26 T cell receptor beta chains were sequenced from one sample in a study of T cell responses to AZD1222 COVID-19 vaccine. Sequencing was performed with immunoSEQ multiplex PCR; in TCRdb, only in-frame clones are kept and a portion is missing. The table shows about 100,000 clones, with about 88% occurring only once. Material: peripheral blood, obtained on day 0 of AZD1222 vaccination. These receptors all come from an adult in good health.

CDR3 sequence reads: CASTRGRPPNTGELFF. The CDR3, as DNA: TGTGCCAGCACAAGGGGGCGCCCGCCGAACACCGGGGAGCTGTTTTTT. The chain joins TRBV19 to TRBJ2-2; 7 nucleotides line up with TRBD1. Germline CDR1 LNHDA, CDR2 SQIVND (reference sequence). This CDR3 has 16 amino acids. Germline trimming cut 9 bases from V and 0 bases from J; bases unmatched to any gene: 10.

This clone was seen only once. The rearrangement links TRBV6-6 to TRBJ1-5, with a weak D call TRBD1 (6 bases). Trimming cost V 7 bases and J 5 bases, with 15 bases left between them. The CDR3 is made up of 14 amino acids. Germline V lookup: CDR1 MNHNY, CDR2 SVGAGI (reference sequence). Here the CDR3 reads CASTDTGFHQPQHF. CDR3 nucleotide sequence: TGTGCCAGCACCGATACAGGGTTTCATCAGCCCCAGCATTTT.

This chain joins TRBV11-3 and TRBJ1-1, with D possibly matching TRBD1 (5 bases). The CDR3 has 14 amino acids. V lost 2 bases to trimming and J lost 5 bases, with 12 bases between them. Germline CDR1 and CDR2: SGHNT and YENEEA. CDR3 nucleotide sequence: TGTGCCAGCAGCTTAAATCAAGGGGCGACTGAAGCTTTCTTT. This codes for CASSLNQGATEAFF.

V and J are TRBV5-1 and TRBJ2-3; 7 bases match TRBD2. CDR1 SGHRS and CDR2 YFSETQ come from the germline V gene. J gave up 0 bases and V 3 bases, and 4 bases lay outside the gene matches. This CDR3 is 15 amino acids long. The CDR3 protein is CASSSLSGSTDTQYF. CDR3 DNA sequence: TGCGCCAGCAGCTCCCTTAGCGGGAGCACAGATACGCAGTATTTT.

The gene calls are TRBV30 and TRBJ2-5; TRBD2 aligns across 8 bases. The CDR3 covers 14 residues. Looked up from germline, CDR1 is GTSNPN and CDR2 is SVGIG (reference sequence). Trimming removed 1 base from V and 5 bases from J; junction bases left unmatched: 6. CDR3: CAWSAGGPRETQYF. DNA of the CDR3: TGTGCCTGGAGTGCGGGAGGGCCTAGGGAGACCCAGTACTTC.

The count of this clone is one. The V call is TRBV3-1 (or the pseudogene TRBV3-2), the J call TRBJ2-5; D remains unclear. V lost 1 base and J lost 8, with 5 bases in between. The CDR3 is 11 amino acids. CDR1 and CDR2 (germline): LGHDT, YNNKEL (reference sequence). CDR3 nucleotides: TGTGCCAGCAGCCAAGCGAGTACCCAGTACTTC. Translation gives CASSQASTQYF.

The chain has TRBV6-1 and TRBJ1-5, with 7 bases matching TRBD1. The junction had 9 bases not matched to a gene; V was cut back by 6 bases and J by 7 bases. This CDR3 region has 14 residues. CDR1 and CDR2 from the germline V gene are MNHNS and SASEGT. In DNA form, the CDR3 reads TGTGCCAGCAGGCCGATCCAGGGGGACCAGCCCCAGCATTTT. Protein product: CASRPIQGDQPQHF.

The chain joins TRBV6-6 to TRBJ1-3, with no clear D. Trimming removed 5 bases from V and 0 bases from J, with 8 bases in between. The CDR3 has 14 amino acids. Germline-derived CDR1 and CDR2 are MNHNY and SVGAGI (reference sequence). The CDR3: CASSPASSGNTIYF. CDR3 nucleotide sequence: TGTGCCAGCAGTCCAGCGAGCTCTGGAAACACCATATATTTT.

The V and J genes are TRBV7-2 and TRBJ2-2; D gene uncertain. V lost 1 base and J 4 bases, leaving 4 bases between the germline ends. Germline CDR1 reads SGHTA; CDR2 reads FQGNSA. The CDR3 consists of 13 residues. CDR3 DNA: TGTGCCAGCAGCTTAGGCGGCACCGGGGAGCTGTTTTTT. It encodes CASSLGGTGELFF.

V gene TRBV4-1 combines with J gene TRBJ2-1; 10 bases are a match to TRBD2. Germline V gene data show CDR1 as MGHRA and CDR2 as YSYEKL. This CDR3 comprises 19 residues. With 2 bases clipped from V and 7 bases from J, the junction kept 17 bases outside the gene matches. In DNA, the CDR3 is TGCGCCAGCAGCCAATCCCGGGCTAGCGGGAGTTGGGTCGGGAATGAGCAGTTCTTC. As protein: CASSQSRASGSWVGNEQFF.

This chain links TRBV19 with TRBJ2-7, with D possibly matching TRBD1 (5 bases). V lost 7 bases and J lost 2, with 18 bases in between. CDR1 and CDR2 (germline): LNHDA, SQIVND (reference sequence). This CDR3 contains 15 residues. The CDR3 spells CASTFSQGSPYEQYF. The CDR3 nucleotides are TGTGCCAGTACTTTCTCCCAGGGTTCCCCCTACGAGCAGTACTTC.

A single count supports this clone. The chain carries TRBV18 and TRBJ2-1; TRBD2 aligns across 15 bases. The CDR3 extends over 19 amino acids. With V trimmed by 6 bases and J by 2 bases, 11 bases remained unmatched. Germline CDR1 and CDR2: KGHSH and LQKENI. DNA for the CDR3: TGTGCCAGCTCGTCAGCGGGACTAGCGGGAGGAGTCCCCTACAATGAGCAGTTCTTC. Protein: CASSSAGLAGGVPYNEQFF.

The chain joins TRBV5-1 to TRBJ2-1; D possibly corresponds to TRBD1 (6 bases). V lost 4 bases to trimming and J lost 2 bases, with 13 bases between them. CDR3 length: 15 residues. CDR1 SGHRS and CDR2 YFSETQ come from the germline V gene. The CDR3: CASSLQGIAYNEQFF. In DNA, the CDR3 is TGCGCCAGCAGCCTACAGGGAATAGCCTACAATGAGCAGTTCTTC.

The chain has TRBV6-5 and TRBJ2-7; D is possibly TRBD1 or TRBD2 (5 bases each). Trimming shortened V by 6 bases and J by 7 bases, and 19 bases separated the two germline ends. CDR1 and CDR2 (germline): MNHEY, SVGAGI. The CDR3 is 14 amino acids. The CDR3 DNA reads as TGTGCCAGCAGGTGGGGGACCCAGACGGGGGAGCAGTACTTC. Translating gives CASRWGTQTGEQYF.

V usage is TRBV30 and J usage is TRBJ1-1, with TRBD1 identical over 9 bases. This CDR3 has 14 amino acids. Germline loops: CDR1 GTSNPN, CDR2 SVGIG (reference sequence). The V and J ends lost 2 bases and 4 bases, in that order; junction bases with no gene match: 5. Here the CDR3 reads CAWSTLTGGTEAFF. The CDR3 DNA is TGTGCCTGGAGTACGCTGACAGGGGGCACTGAAGCTTTCTTT.

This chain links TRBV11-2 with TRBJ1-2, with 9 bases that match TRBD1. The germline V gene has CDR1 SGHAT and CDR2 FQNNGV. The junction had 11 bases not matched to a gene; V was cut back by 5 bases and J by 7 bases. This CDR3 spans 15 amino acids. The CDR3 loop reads CASSGSTGGRGGYTF. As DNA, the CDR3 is TGTGCCAGCAGCGGAAGCACAGGGGGCAGGGGTGGCTACACCTTC.

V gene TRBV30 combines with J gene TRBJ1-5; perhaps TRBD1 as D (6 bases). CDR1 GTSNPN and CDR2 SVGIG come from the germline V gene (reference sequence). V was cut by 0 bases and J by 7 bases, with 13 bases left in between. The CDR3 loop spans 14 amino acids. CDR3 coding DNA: TGTGCCTGGAGTGTACTCGGGGGCCGACAGCCCCAGCATTTT. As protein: CAWSVLGGRQPQHF.

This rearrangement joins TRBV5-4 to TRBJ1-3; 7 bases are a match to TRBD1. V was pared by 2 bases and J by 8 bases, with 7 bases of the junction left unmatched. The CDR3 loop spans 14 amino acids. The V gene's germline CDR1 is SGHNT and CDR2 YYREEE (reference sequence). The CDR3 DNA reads TGTGCCAGCAGCTTCCGGACAGGAGGGGACACCATATATTTT. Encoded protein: CASSFRTGGDTIYF. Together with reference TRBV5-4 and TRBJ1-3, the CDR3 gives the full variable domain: ETGVTQSPTHLIKTRGQQVTLRCSSQSGHNTVSWYQQALGQGPQFIFQYYREEENGRGNFPPRFSGLQFPNYSSELNVNALELDDSALYLCASSFRTGGDTIYFGEGSWLTVV.

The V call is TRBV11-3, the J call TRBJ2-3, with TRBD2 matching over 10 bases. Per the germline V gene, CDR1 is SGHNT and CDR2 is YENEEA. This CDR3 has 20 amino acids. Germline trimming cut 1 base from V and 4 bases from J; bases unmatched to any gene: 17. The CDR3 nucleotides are TGTGCCAGCAGCTTAGGCCCGACTAGCGGGTCTGGTAAAAGGGCAGATACGCAGTATTTT. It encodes CASSLGPTSGSGKRADTQYF.

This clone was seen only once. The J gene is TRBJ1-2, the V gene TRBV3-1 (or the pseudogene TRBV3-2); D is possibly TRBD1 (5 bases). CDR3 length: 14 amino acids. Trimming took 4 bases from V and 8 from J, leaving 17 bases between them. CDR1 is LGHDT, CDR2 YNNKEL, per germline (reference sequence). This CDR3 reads CASSRDRPLGGYTF. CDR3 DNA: TGTGCCAGCAGCCGCGACAGACCCCTCGGGGGCTACACCTTC.

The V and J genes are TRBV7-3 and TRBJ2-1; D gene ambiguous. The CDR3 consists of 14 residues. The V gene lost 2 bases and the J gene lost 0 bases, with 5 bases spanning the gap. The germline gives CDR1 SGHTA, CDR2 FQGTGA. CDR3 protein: CASSLLSSYNEQFF. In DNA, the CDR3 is TGTGCCAGCAGCTTACTCTCCTCCTACAATGAGCAGTTCTTC.

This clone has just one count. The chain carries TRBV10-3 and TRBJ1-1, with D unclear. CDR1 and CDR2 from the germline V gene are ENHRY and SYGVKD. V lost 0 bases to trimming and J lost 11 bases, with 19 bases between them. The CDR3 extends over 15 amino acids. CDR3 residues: CAISESATTLLSAFF. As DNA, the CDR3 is TGTGCCATCAGTGAGTCGGCAACCACCCTGTTGAGTGCTTTCTTT.

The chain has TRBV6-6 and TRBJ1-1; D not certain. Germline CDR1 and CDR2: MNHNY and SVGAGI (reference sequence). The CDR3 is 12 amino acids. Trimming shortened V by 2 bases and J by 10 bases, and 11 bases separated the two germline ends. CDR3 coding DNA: TGTGCCAGCAGTTACAGTGGCACGGGAGCTTTCTTT. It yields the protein CASSYSGTGAFF.

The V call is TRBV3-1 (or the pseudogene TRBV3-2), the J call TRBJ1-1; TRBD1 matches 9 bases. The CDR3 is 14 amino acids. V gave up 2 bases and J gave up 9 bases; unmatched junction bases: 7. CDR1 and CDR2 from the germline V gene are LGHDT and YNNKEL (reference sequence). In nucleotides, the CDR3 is TGTGCCAGCAGCCAAAGGGGACAGGGTTTTCAAGCTTTCTTT. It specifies CASSQRGQGFQAFF.

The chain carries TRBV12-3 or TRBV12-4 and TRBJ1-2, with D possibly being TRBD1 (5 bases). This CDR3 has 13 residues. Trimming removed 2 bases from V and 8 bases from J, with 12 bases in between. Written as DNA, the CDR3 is TGTGCCAGCAGTTTACGGTGGGGCGAAGGCTACACCTTC. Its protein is CASSLRWGEGYTF.

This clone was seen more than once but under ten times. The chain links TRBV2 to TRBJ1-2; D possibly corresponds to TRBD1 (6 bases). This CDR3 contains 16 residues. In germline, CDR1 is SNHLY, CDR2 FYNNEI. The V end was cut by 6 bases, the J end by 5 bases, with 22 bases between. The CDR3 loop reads CASSIGGGRKDYGYTF. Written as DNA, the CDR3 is TGTGCCAGCAGCATTGGGGGGGGCCGAAAAGATTATGGCTACACCTTC.